This is a list of T cell receptor beta chains from one sample in a study of cytomegalovirus exposure and HLA in healthy donors. Assay: immunoSEQ multiplex PCR; the TCRdb copy retains only in-frame clones and omits some. The profile shows about 130,000 clones, 85% to 90% of them singletons. The specimen sequenced was PBMCs. These receptors were taken from a woman aged 25-40 years in good health and CMV-seropositive. The conserved cysteine and the conserved F or W are not part of the CDR3 here. Clone size is stated in some rows and not others, as once, few, many or a class when expanded.

length	size	V	J	CDR3
10	.	TRBV6-1	TRBJ1-1	ASSLTHTEAF
11	.	TRBV7-3	TRBJ2-3	ASSHTGPDTQY
13	.	TRBV15	TRBJ1-2	ATSRDLAAHYGYT
13	.	TRBV4-1	TRBJ2-3	ASSSQDTGPDTQY
12	.	TRBV5-5	TRBJ2-2	ASRTGGASGELF
13	.	TRBV7-2	TRBJ1-1	ASSLTNREIAEAF
11	.	TRBV4-1	TRBJ1-2	ASSQAANYGYT
8	.	TRBV20-1	TRBJ2-1	SASLNEQF
12	.	TRBV25-1	TRBJ2-1	ATAGRAPINEQF
12	.	TRBV5-5	TRBJ1-5	ASSLTVSNQPQH
14	.	TRBV11-2	TRBJ2-7	ASRGVVGGNSYEQY
12	.	TRBV5-4	TRBJ2-1	ASSSGTSGNEQF
13	once	TRBV7-9	TRBJ1-4	ASSPRGARSEKLF
13	.	TRBV28	TRBJ1-1	ASSLPGQMNTEAF
12	.	TRBV13	TRBJ2-5	ASSLRDIQETQY
15	once	TRBV5-4	TRBJ2-5	ASSIGSGTGGRGTQY
12	.	TRBV5-1	TRBJ1-1	ASSLGAVDTEAF
9	.	TRBV10-1	TRBJ2-1	ASGHYNEQF
12	.	TRBV15	TRBJ1-2	ATSRDQGFYGYT
16	.	TRBV28	TRBJ2-1	ASISGLAGTPSYNEQF
12	.	TRBV6-4	TRBJ2-2	ASRRLVDTGELF
13	.	TRBV7-9	TRBJ1-2	ASSLEQQLSYGYT
11	.	TRBV5-1	TRBJ1-1	ASSSGTPTEAF
12	.	TRBV5-1	TRBJ2-7	ASRIGQGSYEQY
11	.	TRBV5-1	TRBJ1-2	ASSPTGNYGYT
10	.	TRBV28	TRBJ1-1	ASPDQGGEAF
14	.	TRBV6-6	TRBJ2-7	ASSPRPGDISYEQY
12	once	TRBV6-1	TRBJ1-2	ASSEALGGNGYT
13	once	TRBV4-2	TRBJ1-1	ASSQPGGQVRSMV
11	once	TRBV5-1	TRBJ1-2	ASSFGTAYGYT
13	.	TRBV6-1	TRBJ2-7	ASSGADRAVGEQY